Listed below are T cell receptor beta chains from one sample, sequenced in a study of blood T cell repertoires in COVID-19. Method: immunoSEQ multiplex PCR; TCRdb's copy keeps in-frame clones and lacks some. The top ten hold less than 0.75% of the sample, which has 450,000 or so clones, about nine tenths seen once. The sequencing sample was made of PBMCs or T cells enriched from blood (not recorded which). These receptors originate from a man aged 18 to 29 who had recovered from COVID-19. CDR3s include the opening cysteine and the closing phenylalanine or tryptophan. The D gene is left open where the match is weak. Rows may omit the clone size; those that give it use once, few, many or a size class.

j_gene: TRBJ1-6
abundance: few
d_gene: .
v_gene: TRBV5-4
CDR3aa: CASSLRGSISPLHF
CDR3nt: TGTGCCAGCAGCCTTAGGGGGTCCATTTCACCCCTCCACTTT

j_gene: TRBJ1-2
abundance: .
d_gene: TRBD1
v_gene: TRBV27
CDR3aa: CASRMGTGAGNGYTF
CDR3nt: TGTGCCAGCAGGATGGGGACAGGGGCGGGAAATGGCTACACCTTC

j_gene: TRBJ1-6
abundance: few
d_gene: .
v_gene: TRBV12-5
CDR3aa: CASGLVPPRSPLHF
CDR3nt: TGTGCTAGTGGTTTGGTCCCCCCACGGTCACCCCTCCACTTT

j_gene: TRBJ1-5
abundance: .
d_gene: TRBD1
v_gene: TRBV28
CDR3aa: CASSLRTGSYSNQPQHF
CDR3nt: TGTGCCAGCAGTTTAAGGACAGGATCTTATAGCAATCAGCCCCAGCATTTT

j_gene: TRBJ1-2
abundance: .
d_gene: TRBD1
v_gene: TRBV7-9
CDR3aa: CASSYPGQGVYGYTF
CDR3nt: TGTGCCAGCAGCTACCCGGGACAGGGTGTCTATGGCTACACCTTC

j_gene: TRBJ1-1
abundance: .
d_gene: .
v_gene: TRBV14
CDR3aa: CASSQGREEAFF
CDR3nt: TGTGCCAGCAGCCAAGGACGGGAGGAAGCTTTCTTT

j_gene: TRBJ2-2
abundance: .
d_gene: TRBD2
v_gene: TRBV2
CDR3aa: CASSEALVLAGTGELFF
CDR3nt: TGTGCCAGCAGTGAAGCGCTTGTTCTAGCGGGGACCGGGGAGCTGTTTTTT

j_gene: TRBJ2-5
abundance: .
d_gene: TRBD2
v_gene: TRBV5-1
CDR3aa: CASSTGLAGGPETQYF
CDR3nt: TGCGCCAGCAGCACGGGACTAGCGGGAGGGCCGGAGACCCAGTACTTC

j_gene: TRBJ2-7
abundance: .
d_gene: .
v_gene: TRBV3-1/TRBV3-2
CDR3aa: CASSRIGAYEQYF
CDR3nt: TGTGCCAGCAGCCGTATAGGAGCCTACGAGCAGTACTTC

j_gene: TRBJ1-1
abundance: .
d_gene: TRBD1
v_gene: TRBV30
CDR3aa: CALILRGPNTEAFF
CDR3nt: TGTGCCTTAATACTAAGGGGGCCGAACACTGAAGCTTTCTTT

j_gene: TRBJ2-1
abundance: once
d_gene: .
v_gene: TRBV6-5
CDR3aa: CASRSTRSSYNEQFF
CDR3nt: TGTGCCAGCAGGTCGACTAGGTCCTCCTACAATGAGCAGTTCTTC

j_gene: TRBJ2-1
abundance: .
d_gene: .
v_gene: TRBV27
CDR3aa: CASSDRNEQFF
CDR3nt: TGTGCCAGCAGTGACAGAAATGAGCAGTTCTTC

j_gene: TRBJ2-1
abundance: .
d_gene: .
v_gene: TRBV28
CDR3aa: CASRVLGASSYNEQFF
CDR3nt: TGTGCCAGCAGAGTATTGGGCGCCAGCTCCTACAATGAGCAGTTCTTC

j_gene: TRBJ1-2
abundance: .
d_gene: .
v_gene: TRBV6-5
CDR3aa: CASSYSGGDGYTF
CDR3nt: TGTGCCAGCAGTTACTCGGGAGGGGATGGCTACACCTTC

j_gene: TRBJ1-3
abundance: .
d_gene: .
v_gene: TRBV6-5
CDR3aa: CASSGSLSGNTIYF
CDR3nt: TGTGCCAGCAGCGGTAGTCTCTCTGGAAACACCATATATTTT

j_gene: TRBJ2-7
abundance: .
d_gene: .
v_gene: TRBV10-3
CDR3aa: CAISESKGHGPYEQYF
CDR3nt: TGTGCCATCAGTGAGTCGAAGGGACACGGTCCCTACGAGCAGTACTTC

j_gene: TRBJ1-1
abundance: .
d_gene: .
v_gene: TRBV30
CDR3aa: CAWIWTALNTEAFF
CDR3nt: TGTGCCTGGATCTGGACTGCTCTGAACACTGAAGCTTTCTTT

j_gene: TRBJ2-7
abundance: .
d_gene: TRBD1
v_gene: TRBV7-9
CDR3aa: CASSVTGEQYF
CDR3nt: TGTGCCAGCAGCGTGACAGGGGAGCAGTACTTC

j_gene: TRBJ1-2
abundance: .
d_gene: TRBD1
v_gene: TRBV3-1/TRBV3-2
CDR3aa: CASSQEILSGTGDYGYTF
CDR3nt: TGTGCCAGCAGCCAAGAAATTCTTTCCGGGACAGGGGACTATGGCTACACCTTC

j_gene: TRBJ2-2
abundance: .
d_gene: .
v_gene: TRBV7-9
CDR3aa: CASSRQELGTGELFF
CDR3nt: TGTGCCAGCAGCAGACAGGAACTCGGGACCGGGGAGCTGTTTTTT

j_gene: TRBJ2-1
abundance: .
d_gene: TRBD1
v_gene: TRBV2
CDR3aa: CASSRQGAVRNEQFF
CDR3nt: TGTGCCAGCAGTAGGCAGGGGGCAGTTAGGAATGAGCAGTTCTTC

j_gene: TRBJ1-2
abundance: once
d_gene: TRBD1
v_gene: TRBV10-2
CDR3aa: CASSVTGAFYTF
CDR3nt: TGCGCCAGCAGTGTCACAGGGGCATTCTACACCTTC

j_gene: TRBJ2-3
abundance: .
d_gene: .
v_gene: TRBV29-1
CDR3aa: CSADEARRGDTQYF
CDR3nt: TGCAGCGCTGATGAAGCGAGGCGAGGAGATACGCAGTATTTT

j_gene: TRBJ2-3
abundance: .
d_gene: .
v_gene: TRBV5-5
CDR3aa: CASSFTGGTDTQYF
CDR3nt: TGTGCCAGCAGCTTTACAGGAGGCACAGATACGCAGTATTTT

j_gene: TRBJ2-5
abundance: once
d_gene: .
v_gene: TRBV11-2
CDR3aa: CASSVATSQGTQYF
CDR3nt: TGTGCCAGCAGCGTTGCGACCAGCCAGGGGACCCAGTACTTC

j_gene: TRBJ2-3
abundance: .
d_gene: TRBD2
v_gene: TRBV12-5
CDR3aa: CASGLAGGTDTQYF
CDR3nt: TGTGCTAGTGGACTAGCGGGGGGCACAGATACGCAGTATTTT

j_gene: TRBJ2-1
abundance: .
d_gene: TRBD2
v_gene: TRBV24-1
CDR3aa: CATSLTSGSRNEQFF
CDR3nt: TGTGCCACCAGCCTGACTAGCGGGAGCAGGAATGAGCAGTTCTTC

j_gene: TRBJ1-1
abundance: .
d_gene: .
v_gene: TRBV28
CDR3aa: CASTVGGSEAFF
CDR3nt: TGTGCCAGCACTGTTGGGGGGTCTGAAGCTTTCTTT

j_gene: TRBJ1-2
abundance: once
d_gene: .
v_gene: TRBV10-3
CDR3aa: CAISGASGLYTF
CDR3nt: TGTGCCATCTCCGGAGCGTCCGGACTCTACACCTTC

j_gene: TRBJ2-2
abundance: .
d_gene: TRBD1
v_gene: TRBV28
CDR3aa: CASSLTGESLFF
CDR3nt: TGTGCCAGCAGTTTGACAGGGGAATCGCTGTTTTTT

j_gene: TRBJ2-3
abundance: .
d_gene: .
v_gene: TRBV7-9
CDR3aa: CASSTGWGEDTQYF
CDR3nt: TGTGCCAGCAGCACCGGGTGGGGAGAAGATACGCAGTATTTT

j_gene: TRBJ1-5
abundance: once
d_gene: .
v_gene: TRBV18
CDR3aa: CASSDNSFQPQHF
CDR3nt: TGTGCCAGCTCGGATAACAGTTTTCAGCCCCAGCATTTT

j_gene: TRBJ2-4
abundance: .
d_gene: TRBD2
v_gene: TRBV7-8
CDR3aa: CASSFSGRAKNIQYF
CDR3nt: TGTGCCAGCAGCTTTAGCGGGAGGGCTAAAAACATTCAGTACTTC

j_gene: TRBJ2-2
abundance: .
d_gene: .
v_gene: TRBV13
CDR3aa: CASSLEGADTGELFF
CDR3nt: TGTGCCAGCAGCTTAGAAGGGGCCGACACCGGGGAGCTGTTTTTT

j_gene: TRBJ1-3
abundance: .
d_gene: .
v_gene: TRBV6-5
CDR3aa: CASHEGNTIYF
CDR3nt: TGTGCCAGTCACGAGGGAAACACCATATATTTT

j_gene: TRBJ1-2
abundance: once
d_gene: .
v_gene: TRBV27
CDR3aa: CASSFPGGGYTF
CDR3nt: TGTGCCAGCAGTTTTCCGGGAGGAGGCTACACCTTC

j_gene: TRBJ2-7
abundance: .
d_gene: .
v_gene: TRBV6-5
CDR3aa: CASQASYEQYF
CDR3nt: TGTGCCAGCCAGGCCTCCTACGAGCAGTACTTC

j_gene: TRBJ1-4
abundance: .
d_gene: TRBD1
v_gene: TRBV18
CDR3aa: CASSPGEMTGVGEKLFF
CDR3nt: TGTGCCAGCTCACCAGGGGAAATGACAGGGGTCGGTGAAAAACTGTTTTTT

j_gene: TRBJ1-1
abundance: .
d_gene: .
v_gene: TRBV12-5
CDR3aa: CASTRQLNTEAFF
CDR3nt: TGTGCTAGTACAAGACAGTTGAACACTGAAGCTTTCTTT

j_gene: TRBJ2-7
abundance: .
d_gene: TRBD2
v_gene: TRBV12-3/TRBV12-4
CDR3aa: CASTRSGSYEQYF
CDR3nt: TGTGCCAGCACGCGTAGCGGGTCCTACGAGCAGTACTTC

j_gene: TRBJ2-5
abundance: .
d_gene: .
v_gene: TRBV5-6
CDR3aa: CASSLAGSQETQYF
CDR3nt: TGTGCCAGCAGCTTGGCGGGATCACAAGAGACCCAGTACTTC

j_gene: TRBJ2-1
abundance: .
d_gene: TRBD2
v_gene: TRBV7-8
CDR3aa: CASSGLAGGMDEQFF
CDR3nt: TGTGCCAGCAGCGGGTTAGCGGGAGGGATGGATGAGCAGTTCTTC

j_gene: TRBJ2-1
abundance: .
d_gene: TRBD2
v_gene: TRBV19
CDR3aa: CASSPNSGSSYNEQFF
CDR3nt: TGTGCCAGTAGTCCCAATAGCGGGAGCTCCTACAATGAGCAGTTCTTC

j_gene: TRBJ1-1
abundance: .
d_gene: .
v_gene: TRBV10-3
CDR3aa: CAISNSSQAFF
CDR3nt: TGTGCCATCAGTAACAGCTCCCAAGCTTTCTTT

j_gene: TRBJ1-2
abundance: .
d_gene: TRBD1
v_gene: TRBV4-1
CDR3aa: CASSHSTGQSFHNYGYTF
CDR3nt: TGCGCCAGCAGCCACTCGACAGGGCAATCTTTTCATAACTATGGCTACACCTTC

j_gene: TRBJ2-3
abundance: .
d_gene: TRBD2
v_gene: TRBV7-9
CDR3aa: CASSPALAVTDTQYF
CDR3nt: TGTGCCAGCAGCCCCGCGCTAGCGGTCACAGATACGCAGTATTTT

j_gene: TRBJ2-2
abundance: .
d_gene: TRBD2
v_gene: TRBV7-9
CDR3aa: CASSTSIAGGLTGELFF
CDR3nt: TGTGCCAGCAGCACGAGTATTGCGGGGGGCCTCACCGGGGAGCTGTTTTTT